The 23 T cell receptor beta chains reported below all come from one sample, sequenced in a study of human T cells and chemical hapten exposure. Total RNA was extracted from unfractionated whole blood. A single record per CDR3 protein comes from TCRdb applying MiXCR to the 5' RACE reads. The sample lists fewer than 150,000 distinct CDR3 sequences; approximately 19% were seen once. The receptors derive from a human donor in good health.

This clonotype came up a few times. V is TRBV18 and J is TRBJ1-2, with a possible D match to TRBD1 (5 bases). From germline, CDR1 is KGHSH and CDR2 LQKENI. Trimming cost V 3 bases and J 2 bases, with 19 bases left between them. The CDR3 is 17 amino acids. In nucleotides, the CDR3 is TGTGCCAGCTCACCCCCTCAGGGCAGGACCAACAACTATGGCTACACCTTC. It codes for CASSPPQGRTNNYGYTF. Looking up the rest from reference TRBV18 and TRBJ1-2 gives the full variable domain: NAGVMQNPRHLVRRRGQEARLRCSPMKGHSHVYWYRQLPEEGLKFMVYLQKENIIDESGMPKERFSAEFPKEGPSILRIQQVVRGDSAAYFCASSPPQGRTNNYGYTFGSGTRLTVV.

V is TRBV4-2 and J is TRBJ2-6, with 7 positions matching TRBD1. J was trimmed by 3 bases and V by 4 bases; bases with no gene match: 21. The germline CDR1 and CDR2 sequences are LGHNA and YNFKEQ. The CDR3 spans 21 residues. CDR3 in DNA: TGTGCCAGCAGCCCAAGAACGAGATTACAGGGGATCAACGATGGGGCCAACGTCCTGACTTTC. Translation gives CASSPRTRLQGINDGANVLTF.

The gene calls are TRBV5-1 and TRBJ2-7; 8 bases fit TRBD1. The CDR3 runs 13 residues. The ends lost 5 bases at V and 3 bases at J; junction bases unmatched: 4. CDR1 is SGHRS and CDR2 is YFSETQ in the germline V gene. The CDR3 is CASSTTGGYEQYF. The DNA of the CDR3 is TGCGCCAGCAGTACTACAGGGGGCTACGAGCAGTACTTC.

The V and J genes are TRBV7-3 and TRBJ1-1; D may be TRBD1 (6 bases). Trimming cost V 2 bases and J 6 bases, with 13 bases left between them. This CDR3 region has 14 residues. CDR1 is SGHTA and CDR2 is FQGTGA in the germline V gene. CDR3 DNA sequence: TGTGCCAGCAGCTTACCAGGGGAGGGCCCTGAAGCTTTCTTT. Amino acids: CASSLPGEGPEAFF.

This clonotype was seen a few times. At one of its ends the junction is not consistent with the germline gene, which may arise from a read error. This rearrangement joins TRBV7-9 to TRBJ2-5; 12 nucleotides align to TRBD2. The CDR3 has 15 amino acids. The germline V gene encodes CDR1 SEHNR and CDR2 FQNEAQ (reference sequence). The CDR3, as DNA: TGTGCCAGCAGCAACGACTGGACTAGCGGGGCCCTCGGTCACTTC. Protein: CASSNDWTSGALGHF.

This clonotype was seen a few times. V gene TRBV6-5 combines with J gene TRBJ1-1; D possibly corresponds to TRBD1 (5 bases). CDR3 length equals 16 residues. Trimming removed 2 bases from V and 6 bases from J, with 19 bases in between. Germline V CDR1 and CDR2: MNHEY, SVGAGI. The CDR3 loop is CASSYISAGSSAEAFF. The CDR3 DNA follows: TGTGCCAGCAGTTACATATCGGCAGGGTCAAGCGCTGAAGCTTTCTTT.

J is TRBJ1-5 and V is TRBV4-2; the D gene is possibly TRBD1 (5 bases). The ends were cut back, 1 base at V and 5 bases at J, with 12 bases in the middle. The CDR3 runs to 15 residues. Germline CDR1 LGHNA, CDR2 YNFKEQ. CDR3: CASSQASGGDQPQHF. The CDR3 nucleotides are TGTGCCAGCAGCCAAGCCAGCGGGGGAGATCAGCCCCAGCATTTT.

In its sample, this clonotype was seen a few times. The V and J genes are TRBV10-1 and TRBJ2-5, with D perhaps matching TRBD1 (7 bases). The CDR3 contains 15 residues. The V end lost 2 bases, the J end lost 4 bases, and 14 bases lay between the germline ends. Germline V gene data show CDR1 as WNHNN and CDR2 as SYGVQD (reference sequence). The CDR3 sequence: CASSERRQGGETQYF. In nucleotides, the CDR3 is TGCGCCAGCAGTGAGCGGCGGCAGGGGGGAGAGACCCAGTACTTC.

This chain uses TRBV13 with TRBJ1-2; TRBD1 is a possible D gene (6 bases). Per the germline V gene, CDR1 is PRHDT and CDR2 is FYEKMQ (reference sequence). V lost 6 bases to trimming and J lost 4 bases, with 12 bases between them. The CDR3 spans 13 residues. The CDR3 DNA reads TGTGCCAGCAGAACCGGGACATCCTATGGCTACACCTTC. Protein: CASRTGTSYGYTF.

The genes are TRBV27 and TRBJ2-3, with D perhaps TRBD1 (6 bases). The CDR3 is 14 amino acids. V shed 3 bases and J shed 7 bases, with 14 bases lying between them. Germline V CDR1 and CDR2: MNHEY, SMNVEV (reference sequence). CDR3 region: CASSFAGEIYTQYF. The DNA of the CDR3 is TGTGCCAGCAGTTTTGCAGGGGAAATTTATACGCAGTATTTT.

This chain joins TRBV4-2 and TRBJ2-5, with 7 bases matching TRBD2. Germline loops: CDR1 LGHNA, CDR2 YNFKEQ. With 1 base clipped from V and 0 bases from J, the junction kept 5 bases outside the gene matches. The CDR3 is 16 residues long. CDR3 amino acids: CASSQVLAANQETQYF. CDR3 DNA sequence: TGTGCCAGCAGCCAAGTTCTAGCGGCTAACCAAGAGACCCAGTACTTC.

V and J are TRBV7-8 and TRBJ1-1; no clear D. The CDR3 is made up of 13 amino acids. Per the germline V gene, CDR1 is SGHVS and CDR2 is FQNEAQ. V shed 6 bases and J shed 2 bases, with 10 bases lying between them. As DNA, the CDR3 is TGTGCCAGCAGAGCGAAGGGCAACACTGAAGCTTTCTTT. It yields the protein CASRAKGNTEAFF.

This clonotype has only a few counts. The rearrangement links TRBV4-1 to TRBJ2-7; TRBD1 or TRBD2 may be the D gene (5 bases each). The CDR3 spans 16 residues. CDR1 is MGHRA, CDR2 YSYEKL, per germline. Trimming removed 1 base from V and 0 bases from J, with 13 bases in between. CDR3 region: CASSQVGTTGSYEQYF. The CDR3 DNA sequence: TGCGCCAGCAGCCAAGTTGGGACCACCGGCTCCTACGAGCAGTACTTC.

This clonotype was seen a handful of times. The J gene is TRBJ1-1, the V gene TRBV13; possible D gene TRBD1, 6 bases. This CDR3 comprises 15 residues. Trimming cost V 7 bases and J 4 bases, with 19 bases left between them. Germline loops: CDR1 PRHDT, CDR2 FYEKMQ (reference sequence). CDR3 sequence reads: CASTTGGGLGTEAFF. In DNA, the CDR3 is TGTGCCAGCACAACCGGTGGGGGGCTGGGCACTGAAGCTTTCTTT.

This clonotype was recorded a few times. The junction and the germline gene differ at one end; a read error may be behind it. V usage is TRBV6-1 and J usage is TRBJ1-1, with 8 bases fitting TRBD1. CDR1 and CDR2 (germline): MNHNS, SASEGT. The CDR3 totals 12 residues. The CDR3 spells CASSGTGQDPVF. The CDR3 nucleotides are TGTGCCAGCAGCGGGACAGGCCAAGACCCCGTGTTT.

The chain has TRBV6-6 and TRBJ2-2; a possible D gene is TRBD1 (6 bases). CDR3 length equals 15 residues. The germline V gene has CDR1 MNHNY and CDR2 SVGAGI (reference sequence). V lost 0 bases to trimming and J lost 5 bases, with 10 bases between them. The CDR3, as DNA: TGTGCCAGCAGTTACTCCCCAGGGGCAACCGGGGAGCTGTTTTTT. Translation: CASSYSPGATGELFF.

This chain links TRBV12-3 or TRBV12-4 with TRBJ1-5, with no clear D. V was cut by 6 bases and J by 4 bases, with 16 bases left in between. This CDR3 comprises 15 residues. As DNA, the CDR3 is TGTGCCAGCAGGCTGAATCAGGTCCTGAATCAGCCCCAGCATTTT. Its protein is CASRLNQVLNQPQHF.

The V gene is TRBV20-1, the J gene TRBJ2-4, with D perhaps matching TRBD1 or TRBD2 (7 bases each). The CDR3 consists of 19 residues. V was cut by 3 bases and J by 6 bases, with 30 bases left in between. Germline V lookup: CDR1 DFQATT, CDR2 SNEGSKA (reference sequence). Written as DNA, the CDR3 is TGCAGTGCTAGTCCCAAGGGGGCGGGAGTTATGGAAGAACTAAACATTCAGTACTTC. This sequence encodes CSASPKGAGVMEELNIQYF.

V gene TRBV28 combines with J gene TRBJ2-2; no reliable D call. This CDR3 is 16 amino acids long. Germline CDR1 is MDHEN and CDR2 is SYDVKM. Deletions cut 3 bases from V and 2 bases from J, with 13 bases between. CDR3 coding DNA: TGTGCCAGCAGTTTTGGATTCGGCCCCAACACCGGGGAGCTGTTTTTT. It encodes CASSFGFGPNTGELFF.

The J gene is TRBJ1-2, the V gene TRBV29-1, with 9 positions matching TRBD1. Germline CDR1 and CDR2: SQVTM and ANQGSEA. The CDR3 has 14 residues. The V and J ends lost 7 bases and 8 bases, in that order; junction bases with no gene match: 14. CDR3 protein: CSAPSDRGGRGYTF. The CDR3 coding sequence is TGCAGCGCACCATCGGACAGGGGCGGACGCGGCTACACCTTC.

This sequence joins TRBV6-5 and TRBJ2-3, with 8 nucleotides matching TRBD2. V lost 3 bases to trimming and J lost 5 bases; unmatched junction nucleotides: 4. This CDR3 contains 14 residues. From germline, CDR1 is MNHEY and CDR2 SVGAGI. The CDR3 DNA is TGTGCCAGCAGTTATCGGGGGGGCGGAGATACGCAGTATTTT. Its protein product is CASSYRGGGDTQYF.

This clonotype was counted between two and nine times. V usage is TRBV18 and J usage is TRBJ2-7, with D perhaps TRBD1 (5 bases). The length of the CDR3 is 13 residues. The germline CDR1 and CDR2 sequences are KGHSH and LQKENI. The V and J ends lost 6 bases and 6 bases respectively, with 15 bases between them. CDR3 sequence (DNA): TGTGCCAGCTCTCCCCGACAGTCGGGCGAGCAGTACTTC. Amino acid sequence: CASSPRQSGEQYF.

The rearrangement joins TRBV2 to TRBJ1-4, with D perhaps TRBD1 (6 bases). V lost 7 bases to trimming and J lost 5 bases, with 14 bases between them. The CDR3 consists of 14 residues. The germline V gene encodes CDR1 SNHLY and CDR2 FYNNEI. This CDR3 reads CASTAKGGNEKLFF. The CDR3 nucleotides read TGTGCCAGCACTGCAAAGGGGGGGAATGAAAAACTGTTTTTT. The full variable domain, in which reference TRBV2 and TRBJ1-4 provide the parts outside the CDR3, is EPEVTQTPSHQVTQMGQEVILRCVPISNHLYFYWYRQILGQKVEFLVSFYNNEISEKSEIFDDQFSVERPDGSNFTLKIRSTKLEDSAMYFCASTAKGGNEKLFFGSGTQLSVL.